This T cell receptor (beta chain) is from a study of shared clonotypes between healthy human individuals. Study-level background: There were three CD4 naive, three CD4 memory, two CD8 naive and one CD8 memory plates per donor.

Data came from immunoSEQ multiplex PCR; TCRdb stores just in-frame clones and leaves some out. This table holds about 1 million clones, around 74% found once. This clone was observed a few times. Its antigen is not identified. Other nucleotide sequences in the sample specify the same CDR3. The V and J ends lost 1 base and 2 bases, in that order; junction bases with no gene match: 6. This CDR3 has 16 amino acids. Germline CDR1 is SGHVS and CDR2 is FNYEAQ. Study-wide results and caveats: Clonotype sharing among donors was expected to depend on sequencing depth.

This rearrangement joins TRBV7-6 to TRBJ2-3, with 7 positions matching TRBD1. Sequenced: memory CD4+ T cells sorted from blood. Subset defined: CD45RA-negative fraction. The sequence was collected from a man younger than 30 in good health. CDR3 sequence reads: CASSLDKGGNTDTQYF. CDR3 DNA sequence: TGTGCCAGCAGCTTAGATAAAGGGGGCAACACAGATACGCAGTATTTT.